This T cell receptor beta chain originates from a study of T cell responses to AZD1222 COVID-19 vaccine. Germline V CDR1 and CDR2: MDHEN, SYDVKM. The CDR3 covers 15 residues. Trimming took 0 bases from V and 2 from J, leaving 7 bases between them. Whole-study results and caveats: Reportedly, close to half of spike-specific TCRs are directed against unmutated variant regions. None of the repertoires were sampled until the peak T cell response had passed. With dominance at 160-218 and 743-854, vaccine-associated CD4 TCRs spanned spike. A mostly white British donor set with more females was recruited, and clonal diversity was possibly underestimated.

Method: immunoSEQ multiplex PCR; TCRdb's copy keeps in-frame clones and lacks some. Among approximately 120,000 clones listed, more than 70% were seen once. A few counts support this clone. Antigen specificity is unknown. The receptor was derived from an adult in good health. This chain joins TRBV28 and TRBJ2-2; D might be TRBD1 (6 bases). This sample comprised peripheral blood, obtained on day 0 of AZD1222 vaccination. The CDR3 protein is CASSLWGQNTGELFF. DNA of the CDR3: TGTGCCAGCAGTTTATGGGGACAAAACACCGGGGAGCTGTTTTTT. The full variable domain, completed using reference TRBV28 and TRBJ2-2, is DVKVTQSSRYLVKRTGEKVFLECVQDMDHENMFWYRQDPGLGLRLIYFSYDVKMKEKGDIPEGYSVSREKKERFSLILESASTNQTSMYLCASSLWGQNTGELFFGEGSRLTVL.